These 21 T cell receptor beta chains were all obtained from the same sample, sequenced in a study of shared clonotypes between healthy human individuals. Naive CD8 cells were CD45RO-negative, positively selected for CCR7, excluding terminally differentiated effector memory CD45RA+ cells. Sequencing was performed with immunoSEQ multiplex PCR; in TCRdb, only in-frame clones are kept and a portion is missing. Here the sample spans about 2 million clones, 85% to 95% being singletons. Sequencing was carried out using naive CD8+ T cells sorted from blood. The receptor source for this set is a man in his late teens or twenties in good health.

The chain links TRBV12-5 to TRBJ2-7, with 8 bases that match TRBD1. CDR1 and CDR2 (germline): LGHNT, FRNRAP. This CDR3 is 17 amino acids long. The trim removed 1 base at V and 3 bases at J, leaving 11 bases unmatched. CDR3 nucleotides: TGTGCTAGTGGTTTGGATCCCCGGACAGGGAATTTCTACGAGCAGTACTTC. Encoded protein: CASGLDPRTGNFYEQYF.

The rearrangement joins TRBV12-5 to TRBJ1-4, with TRBD1 identical over 9 bases. CDR1 and CDR2 from the germline V gene are LGHNT and FRNRAP. The V gene end was trimmed by 4 bases and the J gene end by 5 bases; junction bases not matched to a gene: 8. CDR3 length equals 16 residues. CDR3 coding DNA: TGTGCTAGTGGTTGGGACCCCGGGACAGGGAATGAAAAACTGTTTTTT. Its protein is CASGWDPGTGNEKLFF.

V is TRBV27 and J is TRBJ2-1; a weak D match, TRBD1 (5 bases). Trimming left V 8 bases short and J 8 bases short, with 13 bases between. This CDR3 contains 12 residues. Germline assignment: CDR1 MNHEY and CDR2 SMNVEV (reference sequence). CDR3 residues: CASGAGNYEQFF. Written as DNA, the CDR3 is TGTGCCAGCGGTGCAGGGAACTATGAGCAGTTCTTC.

V gene TRBV6-5 combines with J gene TRBJ2-7; D gene unclear. Germline CDR1 is MNHEY and CDR2 is SVGAGI. This CDR3 contains 13 residues. Trimming pared 5 bases from V and 4 bases from J, leaving 12 bases between. The CDR3 sequence is CASSVRADYEQYF. CDR3 sequence (DNA): TGTGCCAGCAGTGTCCGGGCCGATTACGAGCAGTACTTC.

The chain carries TRBV5-1 and TRBJ2-7; TRBD2 is a possible D gene (6 bases). The V end lost 3 bases, the J end lost 6 bases, and 13 bases lay between the germline ends. The germline gives CDR1 SGHRS, CDR2 YFSETQ. The CDR3 sequence is 13 residues long. CDR3 nucleotides: TGCGCCAGCAGCTACGGCGGGGAATTCGAGCAGTACTTC. This translates into CASSYGGEFEQYF.

This chain joins TRBV7-9 and TRBJ2-5; 9 bases align to TRBD1. Germline assignment: CDR1 SEHNR and CDR2 FQNEAQ (reference sequence). V gave up 5 bases and J gave up 5 bases; unmatched junction bases: 9. The CDR3 contains 15 residues. CDR3 in DNA: TGTGCCAGCAGCCTTGAGACAGGGGGGTACGAGACCCAGTACTTC. Translated, it gives CASSLETGGYETQYF.

Of note for this clone: Other DNA sequences in the same sample also yield this CDR3. The chain is built from TRBV9 and TRBJ2-7; D assignment may be TRBD1 or TRBD2 (6 bases each). Germline loops: CDR1 SGDLS, CDR2 YYNGEE. V lost 1 base, J lost 7 bases, and 15 bases lay in between. There are 14 residues in the CDR3. The CDR3 loop reads CASSVTVEGGEQYF. The CDR3 DNA is TGTGCCAGCAGCGTAACCGTCGAGGGGGGTGAGCAGTACTTC.

The V and J genes are TRBV14 and TRBJ2-7; 8 bases match TRBD2. V was pared by 0 bases and J by 5 bases, with 3 bases of the junction left unmatched. Per germline, CDR1 SGHDN and CDR2 FVKESK. This CDR3 is built from 14 residues. CDR3 amino acids: CASSQEGLDDEQYF. CDR3 DNA sequence: TGTGCCAGCAGCCAAGAGGGACTAGACGACGAGCAGTACTTC.

The chain links TRBV7-9 to TRBJ2-3, with D perhaps TRBD2 (6 bases). Trimming took 4 bases from V and 3 from J, leaving 20 bases between them. This CDR3 has 17 residues. In germline, CDR1 is SEHNR, CDR2 FQNEAQ (reference sequence). CDR3 nucleotide sequence: TGTGCCAGCAGCTCTCGATCCGCGGGATTTGCTACAGATACGCAGTATTTT. Its translation: CASSSRSAGFATDTQYF.

J is TRBJ1-1 and V is TRBV7-9, with a tentative D call TRBD1 (5 bases). The germline CDR1 and CDR2 sequences are SEHNR and FQNEAQ (reference sequence). The CDR3 has 13 residues. Deletions cut 8 bases from V and 1 base from J, with 11 bases between. As DNA, the CDR3 is TGTGCCAGCGGGGACCGCGAGAACACTGAAGCTTTCTTT. Protein sequence: CASGDRENTEAFF.

On this clone itself: In the same sample, other DNA sequences code for this CDR3. The V call is TRBV13, the J call TRBJ1-1; maybe TRBD1 (6 bases). Trimming cost V 1 base and J 5 bases, with 11 bases left between them. The CDR3 loop spans 14 amino acids. Germline CDR1 and CDR2: PRHDT and FYEKMQ (reference sequence). DNA for the CDR3: TGTGCCAGCAGCTTAGACAGGGTGGGGACTGAAGCTTTCTTT. Translating gives CASSLDRVGTEAFF.

This clone was picked up one time. J is TRBJ2-7 and V is TRBV5-5; D might be TRBD1 or TRBD2, each matching 5 bases. Germline V gene lookup returns CDR1 SGHKS and CDR2 YYEKEE (reference sequence). V was pared by 1 base and J by 3 bases, with 8 bases between. The CDR3 runs to 13 residues. CDR3 nucleotides: TGTGCCAGCAGCTTGTTGGGGGACTACGAGCAGTACTTC. It encodes CASSLLGDYEQYF. The variable domain in full, with the rest retrieved from reference TRBV5-5 and TRBJ2-7, is DAGVTQSPTHLIKTRGQQVTLRCSPISGHKSVSWYQQVLGQGPQFIFQYYEKEERGRGNFPDRFSARQFPNYSSELNVNALLLGDSALYLCASSLLGDYEQYFGPGTRLTVT.

The chain is built from TRBV7-8 and TRBJ1-5, with a tentative D call TRBD1 (6 bases). The germline CDR1 and CDR2 sequences are SGHVS and FQNEAQ. The CDR3 runs to 15 residues. V was cut by 5 bases and J by 2 bases, with 13 bases left in between. The CDR3 loop reads CASSQTGLGNQPQHF. Here the CDR3 DNA reads TGTGCCAGCAGCCAAACAGGGTTGGGCAATCAGCCCCAGCATTTT.

This sequence joins TRBV9 and TRBJ1-2, with 10 bases lining up with TRBD1. The junction had 11 bases not matched to a gene; V was cut back by 0 bases and J by 0 bases. CDR1 is SGDLS and CDR2 is YYNGEE in the germline V gene. The CDR3 consists of 19 residues. The CDR3 bases are TGTGCCAGCAGCGTAGCTCCCGGACAGGGGGTGATTCCTAACTATGGCTACACCTTC. Its protein is CASSVAPGQGVIPNYGYTF. Full variable domain (missing parts from reference TRBV9 and TRBJ1-2): DSGVTQTPKHLITATGQRVTLRCSPRSGDLSVYWYQQSLDQGLQFLIQYYNGEERAKGNILERFSAQQFPDLHSELNLSSLELGDSALYFCASSVAPGQGVIPNYGYTFGSGTRLTVV.

The J gene is TRBJ1-5, the V gene TRBV19; 8 bases agree with TRBD1. The V gene's germline CDR1 is LNHDA and CDR2 SQIVND (reference sequence). V was clipped by 8 bases and J by 6 bases; unmatched bases: 9. The CDR3 contains 14 residues. The CDR3 sequence is CASRAETGVQPQHF. In nucleotides, the CDR3 is TGTGCCAGTCGGGCCGAGACAGGGGTTCAGCCCCAGCATTTT.

The genes are TRBV6-1 and TRBJ2-3; weak D call: TRBD1 (6 bases). Trimming removed 3 bases at V and 0 bases at J, with 19 bases between. This CDR3 has 18 amino acids. Germline loops: CDR1 MNHNS, CDR2 SASEGT. The CDR3 nucleotides read TGTGCCAGCAGTGACTACAGGGACGGGTTAGTTAGCACAGATACGCAGTATTTT. Protein product: CASSDYRDGLVSTDTQYF.

On this clone itself: This same CDR3 is encoded by further DNA sequences in the sample. The chain links TRBV6-5 to TRBJ2-3; TRBD2 might be the D (6 bases). CDR3 length equals 15 residues. The germline V and J ends were trimmed by 0 bases and 6 bases, with 13 bases remaining between them. The V gene's germline CDR1 is MNHEY and CDR2 SVGAGI. CDR3 nucleotide sequence: TGTGCCAGCAGTTACTCAGGAGGGTCCACCGATACGCAGTATTTT. Protein sequence: CASSYSGGSTDTQYF.

Note on this clone: The sample contains more than one DNA sequence encoding this CDR3. The chain is built from TRBV27 and TRBJ2-6, with a possible D match to TRBD2 (5 bases). The germline V gene has CDR1 MNHEY and CDR2 SMNVEV (reference sequence). This CDR3 is 16 amino acids long. Trimming pared 0 bases from V and 2 bases from J, leaving 8 bases between. The CDR3 loop is CASSLSAGTGANVLTF. CDR3 nucleotide sequence: TGTGCCAGCAGTTTATCGGCCGGGACTGGGGCCAACGTCCTGACTTTC.

J is TRBJ2-1 and V is TRBV2, with TRBD1 identical over 10 bases. The CDR3 loop spans 14 amino acids. J lost 6 bases, V lost 6 bases, and 5 bases had no gene match. Germline V lookup: CDR1 SNHLY, CDR2 FYNNEI. The CDR3 loop reads CASRDGQGGNEQFF. Here the CDR3 DNA reads TGTGCCAGCAGGGACGGACAGGGGGGCAATGAGCAGTTCTTC.

The J gene is TRBJ2-7, the V gene TRBV28; TRBD1 agrees at 9 bases. V dropped 4 bases and J dropped 7; count of bases not matched to a gene: 8. Germline V gene lookup returns CDR1 MDHEN and CDR2 SYDVKM. The CDR3 has 14 amino acids. CDR3 residues: CASSSPQGAPEQYF. The CDR3, as DNA: TGTGCCAGCAGTTCTCCACAGGGGGCGCCTGAGCAGTACTTC.

The chain uses TRBV2 and TRBJ2-1, with TRBD2 identical over 8 bases. V trimming: 0 bases; J trimming: 8 bases; junction bases outside the gene matches: 12. Looked up from germline, CDR1 is SNHLY and CDR2 is FYNNEI. The CDR3 consists of 17 residues. CDR3 nucleotide sequence: TGTGCCAGCAGTGAAGCGCCGAGCGGGGGACCCTTGTATGAGCAGTTCTTC. It encodes CASSEAPSGGPLYEQFF. Filled out from reference TRBV2 and TRBJ2-1, the complete variable domain reads EPEVTQTPSHQVTQMGQEVILRCVPISNHLYFYWYRQILGQKVEFLVSFYNNEISEKSEIFDDQFSVERPDGSNFTLKIRSTKLEDSAMYFCASSEAPSGGPLYEQFFGPGTRLTVL.